Listed below are T cell receptor beta chains from one sample, sequenced in a study of cytomegalovirus exposure and HLA in healthy donors. Here immunoSEQ multiplex PCR was the method, and the copy in TCRdb shows in-frame clones only, minus some. Of 55,000 or so clones in the sample, about three quarters were seen once. Material for sequencing was PBMCs. The receptor set was obtained from a man younger than 35 in good health and CMV-seronegative. CDR3s include the opening cysteine and the closing phenylalanine or tryptophan. For some rows the clone size is stated as once, few or many, or as a class when expanded; others skip it.

clone size,V gene,CDR3 protein
.,TRBV28,CASSFQGRGYGYTF
.,TRBV10-2,CASSEGGLDYGYTF
.,TRBV25-1,CASSALVSFNEQFF
.,TRBV15,CATSRRLAGASSYEQYF
.,TRBV29-1,CSVDSGLDTQYF
few,TRBV7-2,CASSLYVTGNQPQHF
.,TRBV25-1,CASSDPSGQTNEKLFF
.,TRBV4-1,CASSQYVTGVGGAQHF
.,TRBV9,CASGQNTEAFF
.,TRBV13,CASSSKTEGNEKLFF
.,TRBV11-2,CASSPREDRGNTIYF
.,TRBV10-1,CASSDGSSGNTIYF
.,TRBV5-1,CASSQGQGFYNEQFF
.,TRBV2,CASSDLAGAGELFF
.,TRBV11-2,CASGGLAGKSYEQYF
.,TRBV11-2,CASSFISGLAGHTQYF
few,TRBV10-3,CAISESRDRTYGYTF
few,TRBV28,CASRATGESSYEQYF
.,TRBV30,CAQRWGTVTGELFF
few,TRBV18,CASLTGTGWTEAFF
.,TRBV30,CAWSDYVTGESNYGYTF
few,TRBV29-1,CSVGAGGKEYEQYF